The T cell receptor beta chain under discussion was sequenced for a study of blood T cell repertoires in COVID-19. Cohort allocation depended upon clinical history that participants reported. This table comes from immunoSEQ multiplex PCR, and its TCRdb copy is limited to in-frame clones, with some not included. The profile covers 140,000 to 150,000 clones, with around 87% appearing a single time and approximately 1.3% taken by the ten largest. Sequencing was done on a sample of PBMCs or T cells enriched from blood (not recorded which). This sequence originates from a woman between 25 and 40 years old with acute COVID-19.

This CDR3 reads CASSLFGWSNLDYGYTF. The CDR3 bases are TGTGCCAGCAGTTTGTTCGGGTGGTCCAATCTGGACTATGGCTACACCTTC. The chain employs TRBV28 and TRBJ1-2, with D uncertain. This CDR3 has 17 amino acids. Germline assignment: CDR1 MDHEN and CDR2 SYDVKM. Trimming cost V 3 bases and J 3 bases, with 20 bases left between them.